This T cell receptor beta chain is drawn from a study of cytomegalovirus exposure and HLA in healthy donors. Worth noting for this clone: Its ends do not fully match the called genes, so a read error is possible. Other nucleotide sequences from this sample produce the same CDR3.

This CDR3 has 14 amino acids. CDR1 and CDR2 from the germline V gene are SNHLY and FYNNEI. PCR employed 60 Vbeta and 13 Jbeta primers. Produced via immunoSEQ multiplex PCR; TCRdb's table is partial and in-frame only. Of 100,000 to 150,000 clones in the sample, 60% to 75% were seen once. The receptor was isolated from a woman aged 45-65 years in good health and CMV-seropositive. Material for sequencing was PBMCs. The chain links TRBV2 to TRBJ1-3; no definite D call. This CDR3 is CASREDIFENTIYF. CDR3 DNA: TGTGCCAGCAGGGAAGACATTTTTGAAAACACCATATATTTT.